This TCR beta chain derives from a study of blood T cells in healthy people across ages. In regard to this clonotype: Antigen: not known.

General study points: Calculation of diversity from one million T cells yielded estimates considered to be underestimates.

A second PCR of roughly 7 to 11 cycles used a sample-barcoded 5' primer and a J-beta primer mix. From each sample, at least 2.5 million paired-end reads containing CDR3 were obtained. TCRdb re-called the 5' RACE reads through MiXCR, storing one row per CDR3 protein. This table holds about 780,000 distinct CDR3 sequences, about 47% found once. The germline gives CDR1 DFQATT, CDR2 SNEGSKA (reference sequence). V was cut by 5 bases and J by 1 base, with 10 bases left in between. CDR3 size: 13 residues. This TCR derives from a man older than 75 in good health. The sequenced sample consisted of blood. V usage is TRBV20-1 and J usage is TRBJ2-3; D is unresolved. The chain's CDR3 is CSAGIQGTDTQYF. Here the CDR3 DNA reads TGCAGTGCTGGTATACAAGGCACAGATACGCAGTATTTT.